This entry features one TCR beta chain sequence. The data were taken from a study of blood T cell repertoires in COVID-19. Study-level information: The samples span acute and convalescent COVID-19 from the United States, Italy and Spain.

As originally analysed: Amplifying reference gene primers gave estimates of nucleated cell counts. Some clones are missing from TCRdb's copy, which holds only in-frame ones; the method was immunoSEQ multiplex PCR. V, J and clone size are those of that table, while D and trimming were read from the DNA. The sample includes about 150,000 clones, approximately 92% of them seen just once. Per the germline V gene, CDR1 is SGHTA and CDR2 is FQGNSA. The V gene lost 2 bases and the J gene lost 2 bases, with 15 bases spanning the gap. The CDR3 has 16 amino acids. Sequencing input: peripheral blood. The source is a woman aged 55-75 years with active COVID-19. J is TRBJ2-5 and V is TRBV7-2; the D gene is possibly TRBD1 (7 bases). CDR3 coding DNA: TGTGCCAGCAGCTTAAAAGGAGGGGGCGGGCAAGAGACCCAGTACTTC. This encodes CASSLKGGGGQETQYF.